The next 9 T cell receptor beta chains were all read from a single sample in a study of blood T cell repertoires in COVID-19. Generated by immunoSEQ multiplex PCR, the TCRdb table keeps only in-frame clones and is missing some. The table has 200,000 to 250,000 clones, roughly 90% seen once. Sequenced sample: PBMCs or T cells enriched from blood (not recorded which). The receptors derive from a woman aged 50 to 65 in a cohort exposed to, infected with or recovered from COVID-19 (not recorded which).

V gene TRBV7-9 combines with J gene TRBJ1-2; a possible D gene is TRBD1 (6 bases). The germline CDR1 and CDR2 sequences are SEHNR and FQNEAQ (reference sequence). This CDR3 is built from 17 residues. V lost 3 bases, J lost 0 bases, and 17 bases lay in between. Written as DNA, the CDR3 is TGTGCCAGCAGCTTGGGACCGGGACAAAATCCTAACTATGGCTACACCTTC. It translates to CASSLGPGQNPNYGYTF.

The rearrangement joins TRBV28 to TRBJ1-2, with D unclear. Germline CDR1 and CDR2: MDHEN and SYDVKM. V dropped 3 bases and J dropped 5 bases, with 7 bases sitting between them. There are 12 residues in the CDR3. CDR3 in DNA: TGTGCCAGCAGTTTGTCCCAGTATGGCTACACCTTC. Translated: CASSLSQYGYTF.

The CDR3 sequence: CATSDESSRTGEQFF. The DNA for the CDR3 is TGTGCCACCAGTGATGAGTCTAGCAGGACGGGTGAGCAGTTCTTC. This chain links TRBV24-1 with TRBJ2-1; weak D call: TRBD2 (5 bases). The V gene lost 3 bases and the J gene lost 9 bases, with 17 bases spanning the gap. This CDR3 has 15 amino acids. Germline CDR1 is KGHDR and CDR2 is SFDVKD.

The chain carries TRBV20-1 and TRBJ2-5, with no clear D. Germline values: CDR1 DFQATT, CDR2 SNEGSKA (reference sequence). The V end was cut by 5 bases, the J end by 5 bases, with 6 bases between. The length of the CDR3 is 10 residues. The CDR3 spells CSAYRETQYF. The DNA for the CDR3 is TGCAGTGCTTATCGGGAGACCCAGTACTTC.

This chain connects TRBV9 to TRBJ2-3; 8 bases fit TRBD2. Germline CDR1 SGDLS, CDR2 YYNGEE. The CDR3 is 16 residues long. V was pared by 0 bases and J by 6 bases, with 9 bases of the junction left unmatched. The CDR3 reads CASSVEAAGGSDTQYF. As DNA, the CDR3 is TGTGCCAGCAGCGTAGAGGCTGCGGGGGGTAGCGATACGCAGTATTTT.

In this sample, this clone turned up once. This chain joins TRBV19 and TRBJ1-1; D is ambiguous. CDR1 and CDR2 from the germline V gene are LNHDA and SQIVND (reference sequence). Trimming shortened V by 9 bases and J by 3 bases, and 17 bases separated the two germline ends. This CDR3 contains 14 residues. CDR3 bases: TGTGCCAGCAACCTAAGAGGGTCCCACACTGAAGCTTTCTTT. Amino acid sequence: CASNLRGSHTEAFF. Variable domain in full (rest from reference TRBV19 and TRBJ1-1): DGGITQSPKYLFRKEGQNVTLSCEQNLNHDAMYWYRQDPGQGLRLIYYSQIVNDFQKGDIAEGYSVSREKKESFPLTVTSAQKNPTAFYLCASNLRGSHTEAFFGQGTRLTVV.

The chain has TRBV29-1 and TRBJ1-1; D is undetermined. With 2 bases removed from V and 1 base from J, the gap between germline ends came to 11 bases. Germline V gene data show CDR1 as SQVTM and CDR2 as ANQGSEA. The length of the CDR3 is 14 residues. This chain's CDR3 is CSVESLAENTEAFF. The CDR3 DNA follows: TGCAGCGTTGAATCACTTGCTGAGAACACTGAAGCTTTCTTT.

The chain employs TRBV21-1 and TRBJ2-6; the table's D call, TRBD1, was not checked against the DNA. TRBV21-1 is assigned pseudogene status. CDR3 size: 20 residues. The CDR3 sequence is CASSKRGWGKASSGANVLTF. In DNA form, the CDR3 reads TGTGCCAGCAGCAAAAGAGGTTGGGGCAAGGCCTCCTCCGGGGCCAACGTCCTGACTTTC.

This rearrangement joins TRBV7-2 to TRBJ2-1, with 7 bases matching TRBD1. V lost 1 base to trimming and J lost 5 bases; unmatched junction nucleotides: 8. In germline, CDR1 is SGHTA, CDR2 FQGNSA. The CDR3 covers 16 residues. The CDR3 sequence is CASSLERQGKNNEQFF. The CDR3, as DNA: TGTGCCAGCAGCTTAGAGAGACAGGGAAAAAACAATGAGCAGTTCTTC.